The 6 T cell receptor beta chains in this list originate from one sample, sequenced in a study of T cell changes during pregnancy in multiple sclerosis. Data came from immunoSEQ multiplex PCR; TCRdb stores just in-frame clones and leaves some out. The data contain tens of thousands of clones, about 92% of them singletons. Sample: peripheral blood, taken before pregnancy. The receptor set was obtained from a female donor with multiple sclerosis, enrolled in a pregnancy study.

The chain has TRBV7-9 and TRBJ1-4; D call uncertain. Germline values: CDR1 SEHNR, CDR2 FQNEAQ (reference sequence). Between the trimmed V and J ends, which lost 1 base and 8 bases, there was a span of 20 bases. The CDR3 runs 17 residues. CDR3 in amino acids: CASSLESSGLAGEKLFF. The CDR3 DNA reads TGTGCCAGCAGCTTAGAGAGTAGTGGGCTGGCCGGAGAAAAACTGTTTTTT.

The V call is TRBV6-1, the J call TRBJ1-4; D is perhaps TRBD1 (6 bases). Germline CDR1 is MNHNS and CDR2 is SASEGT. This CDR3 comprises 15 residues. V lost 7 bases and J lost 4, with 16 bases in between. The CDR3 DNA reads TGTGCCAGCAACCCTGAGACAGGAGGTAATGAAAAACTGTTTTTT. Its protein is CASNPETGGNEKLFF.

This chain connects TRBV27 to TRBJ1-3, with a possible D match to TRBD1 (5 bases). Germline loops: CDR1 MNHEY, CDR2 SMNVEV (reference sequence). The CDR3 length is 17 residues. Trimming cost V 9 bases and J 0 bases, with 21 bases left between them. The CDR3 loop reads CASSGVGPGFSGNTIYF. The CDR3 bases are TGTGCCAGTTCGGGGGTTGGGCCAGGGTTCTCTGGAAACACCATATATTTT.

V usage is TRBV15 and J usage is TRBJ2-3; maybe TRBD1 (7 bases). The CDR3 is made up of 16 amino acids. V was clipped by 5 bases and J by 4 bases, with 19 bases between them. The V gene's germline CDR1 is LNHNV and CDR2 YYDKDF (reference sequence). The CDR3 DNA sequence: TGTGCCACCAGCGGTGGCGGGACAGTTAGATCAGATACGCAGTATTTT. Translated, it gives CATSGGGTVRSDTQYF. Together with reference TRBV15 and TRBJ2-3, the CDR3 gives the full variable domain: DAMVIQNPRYQVTQFGKPVTLSCSQTLNHNVMYWYQQKSSQAPKLLFHYYDKDFNNEADTPDNFQSRRPNTSFCFLDIRSPGLGDTAMYLCATSGGGTVRSDTQYFGPGTRLTVL.

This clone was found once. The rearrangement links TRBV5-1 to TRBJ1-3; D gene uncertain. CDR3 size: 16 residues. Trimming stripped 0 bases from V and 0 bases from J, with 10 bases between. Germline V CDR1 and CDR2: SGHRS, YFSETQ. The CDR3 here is CASSLEAPSSGNTIYF. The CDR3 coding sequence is TGCGCCAGCAGCTTGGAAGCCCCAAGCTCTGGAAACACCATATATTTT.

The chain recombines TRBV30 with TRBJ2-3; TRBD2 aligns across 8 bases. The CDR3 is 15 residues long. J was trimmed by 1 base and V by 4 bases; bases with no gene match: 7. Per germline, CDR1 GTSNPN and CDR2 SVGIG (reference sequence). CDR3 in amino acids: CAWNRLAKGTDTQYF. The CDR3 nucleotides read TGTGCCTGGAACCGACTAGCGAAGGGCACAGATACGCAGTATTTT.